This T cell receptor beta chain was identified in a study of CD8+CD57+ T cells in acquired aplastic anemia. Study details: The sorted CD4+ and CD8+ cells yielded an average roughly 3 ug of DNA. General observations from the study: The study identified roughly 29 CD8+ CDR3 sequences shared by patients and controls.

Patients sequenced had flow cytometry evidence of CD8+CD57+ cell expansion. Each of the patients presented with severe acquired aplastic anemia. The TCR beta profiling, which covered VDJ combination and CDR3 sequence, was carried out using genomic DNA as the template. From the reads, TCRdb called clonotypes with MiXCR, one entry per CDR3 protein. The table records roughly 500,000 distinct CDR3 sequences, less than 35% of them present only once. This CDR3 comprises 12 residues. The V end lost 8 bases, the J end lost 4 bases, and 10 bases lay between the germline ends. CDR1 and CDR2 from the germline V gene are ENHRY and SYGVKD. The sample holds many counts of this clonotype. Antigen: not known.

The chain uses TRBV10-3 and TRBJ2-3; D remains ambiguous. Sequenced material: sorted CD4+, CD8+, or CD8+CD57+ T cells (not recorded which) from PBMCs. The TCR originated in a human donor with aplastic anemia. DNA of the CDR3: TGTGCCATCTCAGAATCCGCAGATACGCAGTATTTT. Amino acid sequence: CAISESADTQYF.